This entry describes one T cell receptor beta chain. The sample is drawn from a study of shared T cell receptors in the human thymus. The V and J ends lost 3 bases and 7 bases respectively, with 10 bases between them. CDR3 length: 11 amino acids. The V gene's germline CDR1 is SQVTM and CDR2 ANQGSEA. Measured with immunoSEQ multiplex PCR; TCRdb has only the in-frame clones, and not every one. Counted here are fewer than 700,000 clones, around nine tenths occurring once; the ten biggest clones make up around 0.01%. This sample also belongs to another study, concerning human thymus T cells. In that study: Having surgery to correct congenital heart defects, healthy Finnish infants acted as the donors. Thymic tissue was derived from resections collected during corrective heart surgery. Thymic and blood repertoires appeared to display a bias in their usage of V and J genes. Thymic repertoires overlap heavily among unrelated individuals, related research has reported.

The sample comprised thymocytes. This receptor was identified in a boy less than two years old with a congenital heart defect. The chain carries TRBV29-1 and TRBJ2-7; no clear D gene. The CDR3 spells CSVDSGWEQYF. Here the CDR3 DNA reads TGCAGCGTTGACTCCGGGTGGGAGCAGTACTTC.